What follows is one TCR beta chain and its context. Its antigen is as yet unknown. The CDR3 loop spans 13 amino acids. Trimming cost V 2 bases and J 8 bases, with 12 bases left between them. Germline loops: CDR1 SQVTM, CDR2 ANQGSEA. Here immunoSEQ multiplex PCR was the method, and the copy in TCRdb shows in-frame clones only, minus some. The sample contains fewer than 200,000 clones, 85% to 90% of which appear only once. These data originate in a study of T cell responses to AZD1222 COVID-19 vaccine. Findings and caveats of the study: Mapped onto spike, vaccine-associated CD4 TCRs spanned it and were dominant at 160-218 and 743-854. In a largely white British group with more females than males, clonal diversity was possibly underestimated. Scientists sampled the repertoires only once the peak T cell response had passed.

The TCR sequence derives from an adult in good health. The sequences come from peripheral blood, collected on day 0 of AZD1222 vaccination. The chain uses TRBV29-1 and TRBJ1-4, with D possibly matching TRBD1 (5 bases). The CDR3: CSVERGDGEKLFF. The CDR3 DNA sequence: TGCAGCGTTGAAAGGGGCGATGGGGAAAAACTGTTTTTT.